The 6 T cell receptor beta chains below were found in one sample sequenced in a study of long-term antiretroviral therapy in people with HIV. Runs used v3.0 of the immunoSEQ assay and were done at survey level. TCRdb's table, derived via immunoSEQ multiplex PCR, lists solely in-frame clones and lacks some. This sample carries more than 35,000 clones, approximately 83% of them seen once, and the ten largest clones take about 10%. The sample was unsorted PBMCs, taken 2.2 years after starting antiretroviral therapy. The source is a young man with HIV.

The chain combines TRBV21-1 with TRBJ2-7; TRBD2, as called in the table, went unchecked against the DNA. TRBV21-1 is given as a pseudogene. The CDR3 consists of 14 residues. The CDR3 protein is CASSEGLAAGEQYF. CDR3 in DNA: TGTGCCAGCAGCGAGGGACTAGCGGCGGGCGAGCAGTACTTC.

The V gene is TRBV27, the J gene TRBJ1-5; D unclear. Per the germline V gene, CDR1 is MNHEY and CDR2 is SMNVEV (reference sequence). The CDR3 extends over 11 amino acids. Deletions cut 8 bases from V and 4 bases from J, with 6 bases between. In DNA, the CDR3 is TGTGCCAGCGGGGAAAATCAGCCCCAGCATTTT. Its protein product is CASGENQPQHF.

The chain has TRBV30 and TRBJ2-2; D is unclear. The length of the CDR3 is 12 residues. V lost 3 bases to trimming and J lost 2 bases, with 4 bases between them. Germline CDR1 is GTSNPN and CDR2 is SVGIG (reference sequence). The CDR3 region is CAWRLNTGELFF. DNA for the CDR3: TGTGCCTGGAGACTTAACACCGGGGAGCTGTTTTTT. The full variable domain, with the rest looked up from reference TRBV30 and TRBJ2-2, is SQTIHQWPATLVQPVGSPLSLECTVEGTSNPNLYWYRQAAGRGLQLLFYSVGIGQISSEVPQNLSASRPQDRQFILSSKKLLLSDSGFYLCAWRLNTGELFFGEGSRLTVL.

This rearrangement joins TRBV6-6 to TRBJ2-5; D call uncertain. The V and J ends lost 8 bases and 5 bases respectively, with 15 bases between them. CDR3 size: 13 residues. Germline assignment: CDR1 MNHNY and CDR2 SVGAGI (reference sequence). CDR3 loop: CASSLNRLETQYF. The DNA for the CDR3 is TGTGCCAGCTCCCTCAATAGGTTGGAGACCCAGTACTTC.

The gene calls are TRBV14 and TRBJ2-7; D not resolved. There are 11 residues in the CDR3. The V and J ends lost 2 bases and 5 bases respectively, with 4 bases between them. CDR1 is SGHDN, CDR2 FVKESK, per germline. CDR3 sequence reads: CASSQSHEQYF. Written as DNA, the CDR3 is TGTGCCAGCAGCCAATCTCACGAGCAGTACTTC.

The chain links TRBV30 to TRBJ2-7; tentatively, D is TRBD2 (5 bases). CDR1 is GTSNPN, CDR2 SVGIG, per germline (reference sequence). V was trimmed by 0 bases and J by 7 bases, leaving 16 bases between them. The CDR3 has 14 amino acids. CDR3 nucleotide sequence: TGTGCCTGGAGTGTAGGCCTAGCTCGCTTGGAGCAGTACTTC. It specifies CAWSVGLARLEQYF. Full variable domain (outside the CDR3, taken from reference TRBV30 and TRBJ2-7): SQTIHQWPATLVQPVGSPLSLECTVEGTSNPNLYWYRQAAGRGLQLLFYSVGIGQISSEVPQNLSASRPQDRQFILSSKKLLLSDSGFYLCAWSVGLARLEQYFGPGTRLTVT.